What follows describes a single T cell receptor beta chain. Its antigen is not identified. Using immunoSEQ multiplex PCR, the repertoire was profiled, and TCRdb retains in-frame clones only, with some absent. This table has roughly 300,000 clones, approximately 90% appearing once. Germline-derived CDR1 and CDR2 are GTSNPN and SVGIG (reference sequence). Trimming left V 0 bases short and J 4 bases short, with 9 bases between. This CDR3 is built from 13 residues. The source of the sample is a study of Ad26.COV2.S vaccination and SARS-CoV-2 variants. General observations from the study: TCR breadth and depth analyses may have underestimated total T cell responses.

Treatment noted: around 19 received Ad26.COV2.S at low or high dose, single or two shots; a few received placebo; per-sample allocation not given. At day 63 after the first vaccine or placebo injection, samples were drawn. A Boston donor was an adult aged 18-55 years. The chain uses TRBV30 and TRBJ1-2; a possible D gene is TRBD1 (5 bases). Source: peripheral blood, taken in a trial of Ad26.COV2.S vaccine versus placebo. This TCR derives from a person between 18 and 59 years old who received the Ad26.COV2.S COVID-19 vaccine or a placebo. This chain's CDR3 is CAWSVTATYGYTF. The CDR3 DNA is TGTGCCTGGAGTGTGACAGCCACCTATGGCTACACCTTC.